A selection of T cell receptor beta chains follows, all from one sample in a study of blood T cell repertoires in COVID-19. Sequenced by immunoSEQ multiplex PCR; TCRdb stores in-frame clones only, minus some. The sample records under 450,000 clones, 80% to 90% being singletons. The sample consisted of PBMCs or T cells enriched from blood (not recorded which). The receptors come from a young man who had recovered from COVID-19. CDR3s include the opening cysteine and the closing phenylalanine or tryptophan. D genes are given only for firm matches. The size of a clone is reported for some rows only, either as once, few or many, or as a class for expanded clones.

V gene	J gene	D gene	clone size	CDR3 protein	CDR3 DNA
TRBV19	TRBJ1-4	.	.	CASNFGVGLREKLFF	TGTGCCAGTAACTTTGGTGTTGGGCTGCGTGAAAAACTGTTTTTT
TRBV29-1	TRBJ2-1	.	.	CSVGLVQTHEQFF	TGCAGCGTTGGACTGGTCCAGACCCATGAGCAGTTCTTC
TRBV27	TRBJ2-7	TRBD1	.	CASSSPGQGHEQYF	TGTGCCAGCAGTTCCCCGGGACAGGGACACGAGCAGTACTTC
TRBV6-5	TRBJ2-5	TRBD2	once	CASSPPGLAFGTQYF	TGTGCCAGCAGTCCACCGGGACTAGCTTTTGGGACCCAGTACTTC
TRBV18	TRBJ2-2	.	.	CASSPKSYTGELFF	TGTGCCAGCTCACCAAAATCCTACACCGGGGAGCTGTTTTTT
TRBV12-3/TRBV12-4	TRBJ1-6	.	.	CASSFGFDSPLHF	TGTGCCAGCAGTTTCGGGTTTGATTCACCCCTCCACTTT
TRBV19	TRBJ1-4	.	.	CASRTGGPTNEKLFF	TGTGCCAGTAGGACGGGGGGTCCAACTAATGAAAAACTGTTTTTT
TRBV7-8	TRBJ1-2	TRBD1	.	CASSLDGGTGDGYTF	TGTGCCAGCAGCTTAGATGGAGGGACAGGGGACGGCTACACCTTC
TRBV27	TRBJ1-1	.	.	CASSLGLPNTEAFF	TGTGCCAGCAGTTTGGGACTGCCGAACACTGAAGCTTTCTTT
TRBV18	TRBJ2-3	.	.	CASSSMGGSTDTQYF	TGTGCCAGCTCCAGCATGGGGGGTAGCACAGATACGCAGTATTTT
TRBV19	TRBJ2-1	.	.	CASSIDVVSGHIEFF	TGTGCCAGTAGTATAGATGTGGTCTCGGGTCACATTGAGTTCTTC
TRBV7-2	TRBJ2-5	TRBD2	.	CASSLARASGVARGGETQYF	TGTGCCAGCAGCTTAGCGCGGGCTAGCGGGGTGGCTCGGGGTGGAGAGACCCAGTACTTC
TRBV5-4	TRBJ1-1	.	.	CASNLDFEPGDAFF	TGTGCCAGCAACCTGGACTTTGAACCCGGTGACGCTTTCTTT
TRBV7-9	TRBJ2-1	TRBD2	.	CASSSSGGANEQFF	TGTGCCAGCAGCTCTAGCGGGGGGGCCAATGAGCAGTTCTTC
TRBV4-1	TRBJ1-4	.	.	CASSGGGATNEKLFF	TGCGCCAGCAGCGGGGGGGGAGCGACTAATGAAAAACTGTTTTTT
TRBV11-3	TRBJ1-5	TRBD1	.	CASSPRDRARNQPQHF	TGTGCCAGCAGCCCCCGGGACAGGGCACGCAATCAGCCCCAGCATTTT
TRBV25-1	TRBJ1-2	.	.	CASSLTRRADPSYGYTF	TGTGCCAGCAGTCTTACCCGGCGGGCCGATCCATCCTATGGCTACACCTTC
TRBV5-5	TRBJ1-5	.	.	CASSPGPGVNQPQHF	TGTGCCAGCAGCCCAGGGCCAGGGGTTAATCAGCCCCAGCATTTT
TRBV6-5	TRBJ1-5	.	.	CASKGGFSQPQHF	TGTGCCAGCAAAGGAGGGTTTAGTCAGCCCCAGCATTTT
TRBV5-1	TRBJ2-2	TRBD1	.	CASSSDRPNTGELFF	TGCGCCAGCAGCTCGGACAGGCCGAACACCGGGGAGCTGTTTTTT
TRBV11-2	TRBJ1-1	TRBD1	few	CASSPQQGAHTEAFF	TGTGCCAGCAGCCCACAACAGGGGGCGCACACTGAAGCTTTCTTT
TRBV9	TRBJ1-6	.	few	CASSDWQGSPLHF	TGTGCCAGCAGTGACTGGCAGGGCTCACCCCTCCACTTT
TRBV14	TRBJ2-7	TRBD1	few	CASSLGDRQQYF	TGTGCCAGCAGCCTGGGGGACAGACAGCAGTACTTC
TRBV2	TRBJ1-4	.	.	CASSRRRGDSGGELFF	TGTGCCAGCAGTAGGCGGAGGGGAGACTCTGGGGGTGAACTGTTTTTT
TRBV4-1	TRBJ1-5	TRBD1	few	CASSQSGGANQPQHF	TGCGCCAGCAGCCAGTCAGGGGGTGCCAATCAGCCCCAGCATTTT
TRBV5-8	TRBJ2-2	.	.	CASSLAGGNTGELFF	TGTGCCAGCAGCTTGGCCGGAGGGAACACCGGGGAGCTGTTTTTT
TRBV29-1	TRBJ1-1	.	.	CSVVGGNTEAFF	TGCAGCGTTGTTGGAGGGAACACTGAAGCTTTCTTT
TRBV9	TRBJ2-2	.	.	CASSVPGAGRELFF	TGTGCCAGCAGCGTACCTGGGGCAGGAAGGGAGCTGTTTTTT
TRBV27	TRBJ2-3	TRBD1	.	CASSLLGQGATDTQYF	TGTGCCAGCAGTTTATTGGGACAGGGGGCCACAGATACGCAGTATTTT
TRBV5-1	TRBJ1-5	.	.	CASSEGTQGQPQHF	TGCGCCAGCTCCGAAGGGACCCAGGGGCAGCCCCAGCATTTT
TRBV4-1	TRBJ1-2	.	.	CASSQPGAYGYTF	TGCGCCAGCAGCCAACCAGGGGCGTATGGCTACACCTTC
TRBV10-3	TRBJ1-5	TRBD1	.	CAISGTGSGPQHF	TGTGCCATCAGTGGGACAGGCTCTGGACCCCAGCATTTT
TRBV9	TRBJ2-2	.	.	CASSVAGLSNTGELFF	TGTGCCAGCAGCGTAGCTGGCCTGTCGAACACCGGGGAGCTGTTTTTT
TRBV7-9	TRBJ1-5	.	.	CASSQGSGMSQPQHF	TGTGCCAGCAGTCAAGGGTCGGGGATGAGTCAGCCCCAGCATTTT
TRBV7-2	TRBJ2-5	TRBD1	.	CASSLAWAGGSKETQYF	TGTGCCAGCAGCTTAGCGTGGGCAGGGGGCTCGAAAGAGACCCAGTACTTC
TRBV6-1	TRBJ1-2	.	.	CASSEAPGSVYGYTF	TGTGCCAGCAGTGAAGCGCCAGGGTCGGTCTATGGCTACACCTTC
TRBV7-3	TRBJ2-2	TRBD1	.	CASSLNRGHTGELFF	TGTGCCAGCAGCTTAAACAGGGGTCATACCGGGGAGCTGTTTTTT
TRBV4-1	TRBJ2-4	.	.	CASSQDWGRLAKNIQYF	TGCGCCAGCAGCCAAGATTGGGGCCGATTAGCCAAAAACATTCAGTACTTC
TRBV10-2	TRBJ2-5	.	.	CASSVQGRTETQYF	TGCGCCAGCAGTGTACAGGGGAGGACCGAGACCCAGTACTTC
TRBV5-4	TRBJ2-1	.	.	CASSLMGAHEQFF	TGTGCCAGCAGTTTGATGGGGGCCCATGAGCAGTTCTTC
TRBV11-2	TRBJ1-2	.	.	CASSSSAALDGYTF	TGTGCCAGCAGCTCTAGCGCGGCGCTGGATGGCTACACCTTC
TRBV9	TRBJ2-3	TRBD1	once	CASSVGQGHTQYF	TGTGCCAGCAGCGTGGGACAGGGGCATACGCAGTATTTT
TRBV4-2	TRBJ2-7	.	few	CASSQNRGSTEQYF	TGTGCCAGCAGCCAGAATAGGGGATCAACTGAGCAGTACTTC
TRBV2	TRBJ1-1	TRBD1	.	CASSEGTAEAFF	TGTGCCAGCAGTGAGGGGACAGCTGAAGCTTTCTTT
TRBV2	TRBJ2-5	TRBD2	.	CASSSTSGGPQETQYF	TGTGCCAGCAGTTCGACTAGCGGGGGACCCCAAGAGACCCAGTACTTC
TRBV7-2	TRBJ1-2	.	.	CASSLGSGVSYGYTF	TGTGCCAGCAGCTTGGGGTCCGGGGTAAGCTATGGCTACACCTTC
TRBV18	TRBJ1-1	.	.	CASSPEGSRGGKGAFF	TGTGCCAGCTCACCAGAGGGTTCGCGCGGGGGAAAAGGTGCTTTCTTT
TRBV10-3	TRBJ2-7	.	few	CATGPLRDIASYEQYF	TGTGCCACGGGCCCTCTCAGGGATATAGCCTCCTACGAGCAGTACTTC
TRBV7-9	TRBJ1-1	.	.	CASSLDGVRGAGAFF	TGTGCCAGCAGCTTAGACGGAGTAAGAGGGGCGGGGGCTTTCTTT
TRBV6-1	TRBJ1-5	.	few	CASSEGASGNQPQHF	TGTGCCAGCAGTGAAGGTGCCTCGGGCAATCAGCCCCAGCATTTT
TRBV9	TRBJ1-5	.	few	CASSPSFAGNQPQHF	TGTGCCAGCAGCCCCTCCTTTGCGGGCAATCAGCCCCAGCATTTT
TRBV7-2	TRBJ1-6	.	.	CASSLVRGASPLHF	TGTGCCAGCAGCTTAGTTCGGGGGGCCTCACCCCTCCACTTT
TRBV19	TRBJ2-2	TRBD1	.	CASSIETGAPGELFF	TGTGCCAGTAGTATAGAAACAGGGGCCCCCGGGGAGCTGTTTTTT
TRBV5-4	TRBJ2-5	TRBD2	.	CASSLGEGRTQYF	TGTGCCAGCAGCTTGGGGGAGGGAAGGACCCAGTACTTC
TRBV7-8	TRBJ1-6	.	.	CATQFRERNSPLHF	TGTGCCACCCAATTCCGGGAGCGAAATTCACCCCTCCACTTT
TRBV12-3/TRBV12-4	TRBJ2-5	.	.	CASSLGAGETQYF	TGTGCCAGCAGTTTAGGAGCAGGGGAGACCCAGTACTTC
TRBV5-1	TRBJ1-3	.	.	CASSLEQGAITIYF	TGCGCCAGCAGCTTGGAACAGGGTGCGATCACCATATATTTT